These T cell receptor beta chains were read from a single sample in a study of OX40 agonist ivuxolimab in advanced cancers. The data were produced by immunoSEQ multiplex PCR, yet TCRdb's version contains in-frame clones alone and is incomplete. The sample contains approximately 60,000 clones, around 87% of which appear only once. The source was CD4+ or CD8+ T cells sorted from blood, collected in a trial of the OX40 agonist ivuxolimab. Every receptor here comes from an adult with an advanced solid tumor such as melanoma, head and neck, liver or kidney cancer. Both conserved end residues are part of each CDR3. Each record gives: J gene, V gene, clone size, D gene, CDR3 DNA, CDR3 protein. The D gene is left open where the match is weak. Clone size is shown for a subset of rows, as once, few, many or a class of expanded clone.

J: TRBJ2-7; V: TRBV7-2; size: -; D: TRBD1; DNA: TGTGCCAGCAGCTTACAATCAGGGGGAATCTACGAGCAGTACTTC; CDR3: CASSLQSGGIYEQYF
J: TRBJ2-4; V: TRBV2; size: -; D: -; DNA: TGTGCCAGCAGTGAACAGCTAGTTAACATTCAGTACTTC; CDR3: CASSEQLVNIQYF
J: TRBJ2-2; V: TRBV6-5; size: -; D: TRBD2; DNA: TGTGCCAGCAGACGGGGGGCCGGGGAGCTGTTTTTT; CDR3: CASRRGAGELFF
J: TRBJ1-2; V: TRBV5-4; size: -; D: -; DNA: TGTGCCAGCAGCTCAGGGGAGTTGCGCTATCGCGGCTACACCTTC; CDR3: CASSSGELRYRGYTF
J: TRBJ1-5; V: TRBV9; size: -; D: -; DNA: TGTGCCAGCAGCCCCCGACCGAGCGGTCAGCCCCAGCATTTT; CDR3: CASSPRPSGQPQHF
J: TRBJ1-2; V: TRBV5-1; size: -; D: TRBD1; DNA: TGCGCCAGCAGCTTGGAAGGACAGGCGAAGAGGAACTATGGCTACACCTTC; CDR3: CASSLEGQAKRNYGYTF
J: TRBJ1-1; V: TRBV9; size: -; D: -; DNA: TGTGCCAGCAGTCTACTCGGCTATAGTGAAGCTTTCTTT; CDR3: CASSLLGYSEAFF
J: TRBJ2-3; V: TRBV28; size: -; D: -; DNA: TGTGCCAGCAGTTTGCCAGGGAGGAGTGATACGCAGTATTTT; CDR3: CASSLPGRSDTQYF
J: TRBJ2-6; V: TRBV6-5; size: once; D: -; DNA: TGTGCCAGCAGTAACCTGAACTCTGGGGCCAACGTCCTGACTTTC; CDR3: CASSNLNSGANVLTF
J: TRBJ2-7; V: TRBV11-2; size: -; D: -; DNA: TGTGCCAGCAGCTTAGGGCAGACAATCTCCTACGAGCAGTACTTC; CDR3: CASSLGQTISYEQYF
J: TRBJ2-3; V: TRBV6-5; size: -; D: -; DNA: TGTGCCAGCAAGTCACTATCCACAGATACGCAGTATTTT; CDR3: CASKSLSTDTQYF
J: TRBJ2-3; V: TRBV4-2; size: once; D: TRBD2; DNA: TGTGCCAGCAGCCCCTCCGGGACTAGCGGGGGGGCTGATACGCAGTATTTT; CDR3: CASSPSGTSGGADTQYF
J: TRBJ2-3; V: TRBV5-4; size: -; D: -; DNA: TGTGCCAGCAGCTCAGGGGTCTCTAGCACAGATACGCAGTATTTT; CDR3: CASSSGVSSTDTQYF
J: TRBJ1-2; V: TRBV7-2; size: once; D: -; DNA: TGTGCCAGCAGCTTAGGGACAACCGACTATGGCTACACCTTC; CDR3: CASSLGTTDYGYTF
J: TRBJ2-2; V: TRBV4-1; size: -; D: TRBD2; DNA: TGCGCCAGCAGCCAATCCCGACAGACTAGCGGGGGCCTCACCGGGGAGCTGTTTTTT; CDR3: CASSQSRQTSGGLTGELFF
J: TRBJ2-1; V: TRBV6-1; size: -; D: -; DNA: TGTGCCCAACCGGGGGAGAGTAGGGAGCAGTTCTTC; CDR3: CAQPGESREQFF
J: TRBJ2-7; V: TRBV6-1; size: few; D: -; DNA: TGTGCCAGCACTATATCCCGCGACGAGCAGTACTTC; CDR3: CASTISRDEQYF
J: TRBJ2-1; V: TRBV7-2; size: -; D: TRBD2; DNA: TGTGCCAGCAGCTTAGGTCGGGGGGTTGAGCAGTTCTTC; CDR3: CASSLGRGVEQFF
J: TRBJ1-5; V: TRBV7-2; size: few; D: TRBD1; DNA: TGTGCCAGCAGCCTAGGGGACAGCAATAGCAATCAGCCCCAGCATTTT; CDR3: CASSLGDSNSNQPQHF
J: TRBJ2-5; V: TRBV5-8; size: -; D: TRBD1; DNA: TGTGCCAGCAGCTTCCGGGACAGGGGGCGCGAGACCCAGTACTTC; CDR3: CASSFRDRGRETQYF
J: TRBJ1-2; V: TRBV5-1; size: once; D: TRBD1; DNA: TGCGCCAGCAGCCATTCGTCCCGGGACAGGGGGACGAACCACTACTATGGCTACACCTTC; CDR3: CASSHSSRDRGTNHYYGYTF
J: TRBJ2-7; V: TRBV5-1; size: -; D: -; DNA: TGCGCCAGCAGCTTGTATCCGGACTACGAGCAGTACTTC; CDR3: CASSLYPDYEQYF
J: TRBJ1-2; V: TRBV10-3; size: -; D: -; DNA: TGTGCCATCAGGGCCCCGCCGGCTGGCTATGGCTACACCTTC; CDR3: CAIRAPPAGYGYTF
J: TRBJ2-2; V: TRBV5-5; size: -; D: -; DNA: TGTGCCAGCAGACCCGTACCTCCAGAGAACACCGGGGAGCTGTTTTTT; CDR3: CASRPVPPENTGELFF
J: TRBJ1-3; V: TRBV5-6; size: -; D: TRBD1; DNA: TGTGCCAGCAGCCCCGCAGGGGGCGGGAACACCATATATTTT; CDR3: CASSPAGGGNTIYF
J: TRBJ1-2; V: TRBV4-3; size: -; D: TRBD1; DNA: TGCGCCAGCAGCCAAGATGGGACAGGGTCTGGCTACACCTTC; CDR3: CASSQDGTGSGYTF